The clone carrying this TCR beta chain showed up just a few times. Its specificity is not known. One entry per CDR3 protein, called by TCRdb with MiXCR from the reads. The sample yields some 390,000 distinct CDR3 sequences, 15% to 20% seen once. The data stem from a study of T cell repertoires in cytomegalovirus infection. Study overall: From public TCR beta signatures came an indication of both CMV infection and matching HLA type. Overall study results and limits: Carriers of CMV plus the relevant HLA were identified by cumulative public TCR beta family frequency. Dominating the ex vivo response were TCR beta clonotypes that were CMV-specific and HLA-C-restricted.

Germline CDR1 SNHLY, CDR2 FYNNEI. V was clipped by 6 bases and J by 2 bases, with 14 bases between them. The CDR3 covers 14 residues. The receptor comes from a human donor in good health (CMV status not recorded). Some clones in this sample may be carry-over from other donors' samples. The rearrangement joins TRBV2 to TRBJ2-7; weak D call: TRBD2 (6 bases). The sample was PBMCs. The CDR3 DNA reads as TGTGCCAGCAGGGGAGGACAAGGGGCCTACGAGCAGTACTTC. It is translated as CASRGGQGAYEQYF.